Presented here are 27 T cell receptor beta chains from one specimen sequenced in a study of naive and memory T cell subsets. Whole-study results and caveats: A few larger clonotypes appeared in naive repertoires, especially CD8, possibly memory cells re-expressing CD45RA.

These receptors lack a known antigen. Two oligonucleotides, mixed equimolar, formed the beta constant-region primer covering TRBC1 and TRBC2. Ligated cDNA was amplified by four rounds of PCR with nested alpha and beta constant-region primers and SP2. TCRdb re-called the UMI-ligation and nested PCR reads with MiXCR, one entry per CDR3 protein. Of around 93,000 distinct CDR3 sequences listed, 11% are singletons. Material for sequencing was naive CD4+ T cells from blood. Every receptor here comes from a human donor in good health.

The gene calls are TRBV20-1 and TRBJ2-1; D is undetermined. V was pared by 7 bases and J by 3 bases, with 7 bases between. CDR1 and CDR2 (germline): DFQATT, SNEGSKA (reference sequence). This CDR3 comprises 11 residues. The CDR3 DNA sequence: TGCAGTGGTGCTTACTACAATGAGCAGTTCTTC. This sequence encodes CSGAYYNEQFF.

The V and J genes are TRBV7-9 and TRBJ2-3; 12 nucleotides agree with TRBD1. V was clipped by 2 bases and J by 1 base; unmatched bases: 4. CDR3 size: 17 residues. The germline gives CDR1 SEHNR, CDR2 FQNEAQ (reference sequence). The CDR3 loop reads CASSLPGTGGGTDTQYF. The CDR3 coding sequence is TGTGCCAGCAGCTTACCTGGGACAGGGGGCGGCACAGATACGCAGTATTTT.

V usage is TRBV6-2 or TRBV6-3 and J usage is TRBJ2-3; no firm D call. CDR1 is MNHEY, CDR2 SVGEGT, per germline. The CDR3 is made up of 14 amino acids. V was pared by 5 bases and J by 2 bases, with 11 bases between. The CDR3 DNA sequence: TGTGCCAGCAGTAAGCGTACACTCACAGATACGCAGTATTTT. Translation: CASSKRTLTDTQYF.

This clonotype has a handful of counts. One end of the junction is discordant with germline, which a read error may explain. The CDR3 nucleotides are TGTGCCAGCTCATCACCTGACAGGGCTAGCGACGAGCAGTACTTC. Amino acid sequence: CASSSPDRASDEQYF. The V and J genes are TRBV18 and TRBJ2-7, with D perhaps TRBD1 (7 bases). This CDR3 spans 15 amino acids. Germline V gives CDR1 KGHSH, CDR2 LQKENI.

This clonotype was found a few times. The rearrangement links TRBV7-2 to TRBJ2-4, with a tentative D call TRBD2 (5 bases). The ends were cut back, 8 bases at V and 0 bases at J, with 8 bases in the middle. The CDR3 covers 13 residues. The germline gives CDR1 SGHTA, CDR2 FQGNSA. CDR3 sequence reads: CASGSLAKNIQYF. In DNA, the CDR3 is TGTGCCAGCGGGAGTTTAGCCAAAAACATTCAGTACTTC.

The sample holds a few counts of this clonotype. CDR3 amino acids: CSARTGNNEQFF. CDR3 nucleotides: TGCAGTGCTCGGACAGGGAACAATGAGCAGTTCTTC. The chain recombines TRBV20-1 with TRBJ2-1; TRBD1 matches at 8 bases. The CDR3 covers 12 residues. Germline CDR1 DFQATT, CDR2 SNEGSKA (reference sequence). V dropped 5 bases and J dropped 5; count of bases not matched to a gene: 2.

This clonotype was counted between two and nine times. The V call is TRBV5-1, the J call TRBJ2-5, with 9 bases matching TRBD2. Losses at the gene ends were 7 bases for V and 5 bases for J; bases not matched to a gene: 9. The CDR3 sequence is 14 residues long. Germline-derived CDR1 and CDR2 are SGHRS and YFSETQ. The CDR3 nucleotides read TGCGCCAGCCGTATTAGCGGGAGTGTTGAGACCCAGTACTTC. This codes for CASRISGSVETQYF.

The gene calls are TRBV7-9 and TRBJ2-2, with D unclear. Germline V gene lookup returns CDR1 SEHNR and CDR2 FQNEAQ (reference sequence). This CDR3 is 18 amino acids long. V lost 3 bases to trimming and J lost 2 bases, with 19 bases between them. The CDR3 DNA is TGTGCCAGCAGCTTTAAATCGGCACACCATGCTAACACCGGGGAGCTGTTTTTT. Amino acid sequence: CASSFKSAHHANTGELFF.

The rearrangement joins TRBV2 to TRBJ1-5; unclear D gene. Trimming stripped 3 bases from V and 0 bases from J, with 6 bases between. The CDR3 is made up of 14 amino acids. The germline CDR1 and CDR2 sequences are SNHLY and FYNNEI. CDR3 nucleotide sequence: TGTGCCAGCAGTGACAGAGGTAGCAATCAGCCCCAGCATTTT. Its translation is CASSDRGSNQPQHF. Full variable domain (outside the CDR3, taken from reference TRBV2 and TRBJ1-5): EPEVTQTPSHQVTQMGQEVILRCVPISNHLYFYWYRQILGQKVEFLVSFYNNEISEKSEIFDDQFSVERPDGSNFTLKIRSTKLEDSAMYFCASSDRGSNQPQHFGDGTRLSIL.

V and J are TRBV5-1 and TRBJ2-7; 7 bases align to TRBD2. Germline CDR1 is SGHRS and CDR2 is YFSETQ. The CDR3 extends over 19 amino acids. The junction had 15 bases not matched to a gene; V was cut back by 0 bases and J by 0 bases. Here the CDR3 reads CASSLVGGFGAGSSYEQYF. The CDR3 DNA follows: TGCGCCAGCAGCTTGGTTGGCGGGTTCGGAGCGGGAAGCTCCTACGAGCAGTACTTC. Complete variable domain (other parts from reference TRBV5-1 and TRBJ2-7): KAGVTQTPRYLIKTRGQQVTLSCSPISGHRSVSWYQQTPGQGLQFLFEYFSETQRNKGNFPGRFSGRQFSNSRSEMNVSTLELGDSALYLCASSLVGGFGAGSSYEQYFGPGTRLTVT.

This clonotype came up a few times. V usage is TRBV7-9 and J usage is TRBJ2-1; D not certain. The CDR3 is 15 amino acids. Trimming removed 5 bases from V and 8 bases from J, with 19 bases in between. Germline CDR1 and CDR2: SEHNR and FQNEAQ (reference sequence). CDR3 DNA sequence: TGTGCCAGCAGCCCTTTCCGGGTGGGGATCGATGAGCAGTTCTTC. Translating gives CASSPFRVGIDEQFF.

This rearrangement joins TRBV11-2 to TRBJ1-3, with 7 nucleotides matching TRBD1. The CDR3 extends over 13 amino acids. Germline V gene sequence: CDR1 SGHAT, CDR2 FQNNGV. Trimming took 7 bases from V and 8 from J; bases not matched to a gene: 8. The CDR3 is CASTDRVEDTIYF. In DNA form, the CDR3 reads TGTGCCAGCACCGACAGGGTGGAGGACACCATATATTTT. Drawing the rest from reference TRBV11-2 and TRBJ1-3, the complete variable domain is EAGVAQSPRYKIIEKRQSVAFWCNPISGHATLYWYQQILGQGPKLLIQFQNNGVVDDSQLPKDRFSAERLKGVDSTLKIQPAKLEDSAVYLCASTDRVEDTIYFGEGSWLTVV.

The rearrangement joins TRBV27 to TRBJ2-7; D unresolved. Trimming removed 5 bases at V and 4 bases at J, with 15 bases between. In germline, CDR1 is MNHEY, CDR2 SMNVEV (reference sequence). The CDR3 spans 14 residues. This chain's CDR3 is CASSPPGRRYEQYF. CDR3 DNA: TGTGCCAGCAGTCCTCCCGGGCGACGGTACGAGCAGTACTTC.

This sequence joins TRBV2 and TRBJ2-2; D possibly corresponds to TRBD2 (6 bases). Germline lookup yields CDR1 SNHLY and CDR2 FYNNEI. The CDR3 is 15 amino acids. The V gene lost 7 bases and the J gene lost 5 bases, with 17 bases spanning the gap. Written as DNA, the CDR3 is TGTGCCAGCAATTCTCTAGGACTACAGACCGGGGAGCTGTTTTTT. It specifies CASNSLGLQTGELFF.

The chain joins TRBV20-1 to TRBJ1-6; D remains ambiguous. Trimming removed 0 bases at V and 0 bases at J, with 12 bases between. This CDR3 spans 17 amino acids. Per germline, CDR1 DFQATT and CDR2 SNEGSKA (reference sequence). The CDR3 protein is CSAREPTASSYNSPLHF. The CDR3 coding sequence is TGCAGTGCTAGAGAACCGACGGCGAGCTCCTATAATTCACCCCTCCACTTT.

On this clonotype: This may stem from a read error, because a much larger clone lies one nucleotide away. The V and J genes are TRBV7-3 and TRBJ2-3, with TRBD1 as a possible D gene (5 bases). Near its end, the DNA agrees better with TRBJ1-5, so the J call may be wrong. CDR1 SGHTA and CDR2 FQGTGA come from the germline V gene. The CDR3 covers 15 residues. The CDR3 bases are TGTGCCAGCAGCCCCGGGACTAGCGGCACAGATACGCAGCATTTT. Its translation: CASSPGTSGTDTQHF.

This clonotype has at least ten counts. This rearrangement joins TRBV29-1 to TRBJ1-2; possible D gene TRBD1, 5 bases. The germline V gene encodes CDR1 SQVTM and CDR2 ANQGSEA. The CDR3 runs to 14 residues. V lost 4 bases and J lost 2, with 14 bases in between. The CDR3, as DNA: TGCAGCGTTGTCGCTTGGGACCTAAACTATGGCTACACCTTC. It translates to CSVVAWDLNYGYTF.

This clonotype was seen many times. This chain's CDR3 is CASSYPGGVEETQYF. Written as DNA, the CDR3 is TGTGCCAGCAGCTACCCCGGGGGGGTTGAGGAGACCCAGTACTTC. This chain connects TRBV2 to TRBJ2-5; 8 positions agree with TRBD2. CDR3 length: 15 amino acids. In germline, CDR1 is SNHLY, CDR2 FYNNEI. The trim removed 6 bases at V and 5 bases at J, leaving 11 bases unmatched.

Notes on this clonotype: Sequence at one end of the junction differs from germline and may be a read error. This rearrangement joins TRBV29-1 to TRBJ1-1; D may be TRBD1 (5 bases). Per the germline V gene, CDR1 is SQVTM and CDR2 is ANQGSEA. The CDR3 contains 11 residues. This chain's CDR3 is CSVRWGTEAYF. Here the CDR3 DNA reads TGCAGCGTTCGGTGGGGCACTGAAGCTTACTTT.

This clonotype came up once. This sequence may be a read error, since a much larger clone differs from it by one base. The V and J genes are TRBV20-1 and TRBJ2-7; possible D gene TRBD2, 6 bases. Looked up from germline, CDR1 is DFQATT and CDR2 is SNEGSKA (reference sequence). The CDR3 runs 13 residues. The CDR3 reads CSAGRVAAYEKYF. The CDR3 bases are TGCAGTGCTGGCCGGGTAGCGGCATACGAGAAGTACTTC.

In its sample, this clonotype was seen a few times. CDR3 amino acids: CATTLLYTEAFF. In DNA, the CDR3 is TGTGCCACGACCTTACTCTACACTGAAGCTTTCTTT. The V and J genes are TRBV27 and TRBJ1-1, with D uncertain. V was trimmed by 10 bases and J by 3 bases, leaving 12 bases between them. This CDR3 has 12 residues. Germline CDR1 and CDR2: MNHEY and SMNVEV (reference sequence).

Ten or more counts support this clonotype. The chain is built from TRBV29-1 and TRBJ2-5; D possibly uses TRBD1 or TRBD2 (5 bases each). CDR3 length: 13 residues. Trimming stripped 3 bases from V and 1 base from J, with 9 bases between. Per germline, CDR1 SQVTM and CDR2 ANQGSEA. CDR3 nucleotide sequence: TGCAGCGTTGACAGGGACGCCCAAGAGACCCAGTACTTC. As protein: CSVDRDAQETQYF.

There are a few counts of this clonotype. The V call is TRBV6-2 or TRBV6-3, the J call TRBJ2-2, with D possibly TRBD1 on 6 matching bases. The germline V and J ends were trimmed by 5 bases and 5 bases, with 12 bases remaining between them. Germline V CDR1 and CDR2: MNHEY, SVGEGT. There are 14 residues in the CDR3. This CDR3 is CASSVHRETGELFF. CDR3 nucleotides: TGTGCCAGCAGTGTGCACAGGGAGACCGGGGAGCTGTTTTTT.

The chain employs TRBV7-9 and TRBJ2-3; possibly TRBD1 for D (5 bases). V dropped 0 bases and J dropped 0 bases, with 10 bases sitting between them. The CDR3 has 16 amino acids. CDR1 and CDR2 from the germline V gene are SEHNR and FQNEAQ (reference sequence). The CDR3, as DNA: TGTGCCAGCAGCTTAGCGGGGCGGCCGAGCACAGATACGCAGTATTTT. Translated: CASSLAGRPSTDTQYF. Full variable domain (outside the CDR3, taken from reference TRBV7-9 and TRBJ2-3): DTGVSQNPRHKITKRGQNVTFRCDPISEHNRLYWYRQTLGQGPEFLTYFQNEAQLEKSRLLSDRFSAERPKGSFSTLEIQRTEQGDSAMYLCASSLAGRPSTDTQYFGPGTRLTVL.

The chain uses TRBV14 and TRBJ1-3; D remains unclear. The V end lost 1 base, the J end lost 4 bases, and 14 bases lay between the germline ends. The CDR3 is made up of 16 amino acids. Germline V gene sequence: CDR1 SGHDN, CDR2 FVKESK. Here the CDR3 reads CASSQAVAGYGNTIYF. CDR3 in DNA: TGTGCCAGCAGCCAAGCTGTCGCGGGGTACGGAAACACCATATATTTT.

The V call is TRBV7-9, the J call TRBJ2-5; TRBD2 matches 8 bases. This CDR3 region has 17 residues. The trim removed 5 bases at V and 1 base at J, leaving 12 bases unmatched. Germline values: CDR1 SEHNR, CDR2 FQNEAQ (reference sequence). Written as DNA, the CDR3 is TGTGCCAGCAGCCTCTCCCGGGGGGGGGGTTCCCAAGAGACCCAGTACTTC. Translated, it gives CASSLSRGGGSQETQYF.

This rearrangement joins TRBV6-6 to TRBJ2-7; 8 nucleotides line up with TRBD1. Germline CDR1 MNHNY, CDR2 SVGAGI (reference sequence). Losses at the gene ends were 5 bases for V and 6 bases for J; bases not matched to a gene: 6. The CDR3 length is 13 residues. CDR3 in amino acids: CASSKTGVGEQYF. For the CDR3, the DNA is TGTGCCAGCAGTAAGACAGGGGTGGGCGAGCAGTACTTC.